A selection of T cell receptor beta chains follows, all from one sample in a study of T cell responses to AZD1222 COVID-19 vaccine. Only in-frame clones appear in the TCRdb table, and some are missing; sequencing was by immunoSEQ multiplex PCR. This sample has around 120,000 clones, with 70% to 85% found just once. Sequencing used peripheral blood, obtained 28 days after the second AZD1222 dose. These receptor sequences come from an adult who received the AZD1222 COVID-19 vaccine. Each CDR3 is given with its conserved first and last residue. Fields, in order: CDR3 protein, V gene, J gene.

CDR3: CASSHSRAGGPTDTQYF
V: TRBV3-1/TRBV3-2
J: TRBJ2-3

CDR3: CASSRARGGYEQYF
V: TRBV18
J: TRBJ2-7

CDR3: CATWGALYGYTF
V: TRBV6-5
J: TRBJ1-2

CDR3: CASRTGSYNEQFF
V: TRBV7-2
J: TRBJ2-1

CDR3: CASRRQGTQETQYF
V: TRBV3-1/TRBV3-2
J: TRBJ2-5

CDR3: CASSPGTVSYEQYF
V: TRBV9
J: TRBJ2-7

CDR3: CATKTGNQPQHF
V: TRBV7-8
J: TRBJ1-5

CDR3: CASSLVRGQSYEQYF
V: TRBV7-2
J: TRBJ2-7

CDR3: CATSNWKIQKGEAFF
V: TRBV15
J: TRBJ1-1

CDR3: CASSLLALSYNEQFF
V: TRBV28
J: TRBJ2-1

CDR3: CASSPGNQPQHF
V: TRBV14
J: TRBJ1-5

CDR3: CASSSDSIYGYTF
V: TRBV7-2
J: TRBJ1-2

CDR3: CASSLRGNTEAFF
V: TRBV27
J: TRBJ1-1

CDR3: CASSYTRRGETEAFF
V: TRBV4-1
J: TRBJ1-1

CDR3: CASSYVTSGWETQYF
V: TRBV6-2/TRBV6-3
J: TRBJ2-5

CDR3: CASSPNSSPALGTDTQYF
V: TRBV5-1
J: TRBJ2-3

CDR3: CASSRGTGDRTEAFF
V: TRBV4-1
J: TRBJ1-1

CDR3: CASSLTGKGTGGELFF
V: TRBV5-6
J: TRBJ2-2

CDR3: CASSHTSGGSYNEQFF
V: TRBV5-1
J: TRBJ2-1

CDR3: CASSPYTNSYGYTF
V: TRBV6-6
J: TRBJ1-2